This entry describes one T cell receptor beta chain. Template for every sorted-subset replicate PCR totaled approximately 0.2 ug DNA, tens of thousands of T cell genomes. Original methodology: Filtering differed because ImmunoSEQ produced junction-only sequences that carried no quality scores. The method was immunoSEQ multiplex PCR; TCRdb's version includes in-frame clones alone and lacks a portion of them. V and J calls and clone size follow that table, whereas D and trimming were derived from the DNA. Of millions of clones detected, roughly 91% appear once; the ten largest clones hold around 1.7%. It was CD45RO-negative cells, positively selected for CCR7, that made up naive CD8 cells, with terminally differentiated effector memory CD45RA+ cells excluded. These data belong to a study of shared clonotypes between healthy human individuals. Study overall: CD4 naive and CD4 memory each took three plates per donor, while CD8 naive took two and CD8 memory one.

Germline assignment: CDR1 WSHSY and CDR2 SAAADI. The ends were cut back, 8 bases at V and 0 bases at J, with 14 bases in the middle. The length of the CDR3 is 16 residues. The source is a man aged 18 to 35 in good health. Some clones in this sample may be carry-over from other donors' samples. The rearrangement uses TRBV10-2 and TRBJ1-6; a possible D gene is TRBD1 (5 bases). What was sequenced was naive CD8+ T cells from PBMCs. The CDR3 here is CASAGRISSYNSPLHF. CDR3 DNA sequence: TGCGCCAGCGCAGGGAGGATTAGCTCCTATAATTCACCCCTCCACTTT.